Presented here are 11 T cell receptor beta chains from one specimen sequenced in a study of cytomegalovirus exposure and HLA in healthy donors. It was with 60 Vbeta and 13 Jbeta primers that the PCR ran. Some clones are missing from TCRdb's copy, which holds only in-frame ones; the method was immunoSEQ multiplex PCR. The repertoire holds 120,000 or so clones, with 73% as singletons. Material: PBMCs. These receptors were taken from a woman in her thirties or forties in good health and CMV-seronegative.

The J gene is TRBJ2-2, the V gene TRBV18; TRBD1 might be the D (7 bases). V dropped 6 bases and J dropped 6 bases, with 20 bases sitting between them. Germline V gene sequence: CDR1 KGHSH, CDR2 LQKENI. The CDR3 contains 16 residues. DNA for the CDR3: TGTGCCAGCTCCCGACAACAGGGGAGGAGCGCCGGGGAGCTGTTTTTT. Its translation is CASSRQQGRSAGELFF.

The rearrangement links TRBV10-3 to TRBJ1-6; TRBD1 matches 8 bases. V lost 0 bases and J lost 7; bases outside the gene matches: 2. The CDR3 is 15 amino acids. The germline V gene encodes CDR1 ENHRY and CDR2 SYGVKD. CDR3 loop: CAISESGQENSPLHF. CDR3 in DNA: TGTGCCATCAGTGAGTCGGGACAGGAGAATTCACCCCTCCACTTT.

In its sample, this clone was seen once. CDR3 residues: CASIPGGSTEAFF. CDR3 bases: TGTGCCAGCATCCCAGGGGGGAGCACTGAAGCTTTCTTT. The chain links TRBV28 to TRBJ1-1, with 7 bases identical to TRBD1. The CDR3 totals 13 residues. Germline trimming cut 7 bases from V and 4 bases from J; bases unmatched to any gene: 6. CDR1 MDHEN and CDR2 SYDVKM come from the germline V gene.

This clone was picked up a small number of times. V usage is TRBV9 and J usage is TRBJ1-1; 7 nucleotides match TRBD1. Germline trimming cut 0 bases from V and 1 base from J; bases unmatched to any gene: 6. The length of the CDR3 is 16 residues. Germline V lookup: CDR1 SGDLS, CDR2 YYNGEE. The chain's CDR3 is CASSVAVEGANTEAFF. Written as DNA, the CDR3 is TGTGCCAGCAGCGTAGCTGTGGAGGGGGCGAACACTGAAGCTTTCTTT.

This clone has just a few counts. This chain joins TRBV7-9 and TRBJ2-6; 7 nucleotides line up with TRBD1. The CDR3 runs to 18 residues. Per the germline V gene, CDR1 is SEHNR and CDR2 is FQNEAQ (reference sequence). V shed 7 bases, J shed 0 bases, and the junction held 12 bases outside the gene matches. The CDR3 nucleotides are TGTGCCAGCACCAACCGGGGACAGTATTTCTCTGGGGCCAACGTCCTGACTTTC. Its protein is CASTNRGQYFSGANVLTF.

V is TRBV11-1 and J is TRBJ2-7; a weak D match, TRBD1 (5 bases). This CDR3 contains 14 residues. Germline V gene data show CDR1 as SGHAT and CDR2 as FQDESV (reference sequence). V shed 5 bases and J shed 0 bases, with 11 bases lying between them. CDR3 sequence reads: CASSRQGISYEQYF. CDR3 DNA: TGTGCCAGCAGCCGCCAGGGTATCTCCTACGAGCAGTACTTC.

To note about this clone: Relative to the germline gene, one junction end is altered; a read error may explain this. The sample holds other DNA sequences that translate to the same CDR3. The chain recombines TRBV5-6 with TRBJ1-1; 10 bases match TRBD1. This CDR3 is 15 amino acids long. Germline loops: CDR1 SGHDT, CDR2 YYEEEE. CDR3 bases: TGTGCCAGCAGGGGGACAGGGGCTCGGAACACCGAAGCTTTCTTT. As protein: CASRGTGARNTEAFF.

The chain has TRBV7-6 and TRBJ2-1; 8 nucleotides agree with TRBD1. This CDR3 has 14 amino acids. CDR1 and CDR2 (germline): SGHVS, FNYEAQ. The junction had 5 bases not matched to a gene; V was cut back by 4 bases and J by 6 bases. DNA of the CDR3: TGTGCCAGCAGCTCGTGGACAGGGACCAATGAGCAGTTCTTC. Its translation: CASSSWTGTNEQFF.

This clone was picked up one time. This chain's CDR3 is CASRGLAVAKNIQYF. As DNA, the CDR3 is TGTGCCAGCAGGGGACTAGCGGTAGCCAAAAACATTCAGTACTTC. This chain links TRBV27 with TRBJ2-5; 11 bases align to TRBD2. The J call is uncertain, as TRBJ2-4 better fits the DNA end. This CDR3 is 15 amino acids long. Germline CDR1 reads MNHEY; CDR2 reads SMNVEV (reference sequence).

The rearrangement joins TRBV4-1 to TRBJ2-7, with TRBD2 matching over 7 bases. The V gene end was trimmed by 1 base and the J gene end by 6 bases; junction bases not matched to a gene: 12. The CDR3 has 16 residues. CDR1 is MGHRA, CDR2 YSYEKL, per germline. The CDR3 DNA reads TGCGCCAGCAGCCAAGGGTCAAGCGGGACGGCCTGCGAGCAGTACTTC. The encoded protein is CASSQGSSGTACEQYF.

This clone was detected a few times. The chain carries TRBV12-5 and TRBJ1-2, with TRBD1 identical over 7 bases. Germline-derived CDR1 and CDR2 are LGHNT and FRNRAP. The J segment lost 4 bases and the V segment lost 7 bases, leaving 18 bases of the junction unmatched. CDR3 size: 17 residues. The CDR3, as DNA: TGTGCTAGTGCCCTTTATTCTACCGGGACAGCTTTCTATGGCTACACCTTC. Translation gives CASALYSTGTAFYGYTF.